Listed here are 5 T cell receptor beta chains from one sample, sequenced in a study of metastatic and nonmetastatic thyroid tumors. There were no patients who had received any treatment before thyroid surgery. With MiXCR, TCRdb reprocessed the PCR reads. The sample has over 25,000 clones; around 20% are singletons. The specimen sequenced was blood. The receptor set was obtained from a female donor with papillary thyroid cancer or a benign thyroid nodule (not recorded which). Some clones in this sample may be carry-over from other donors' samples.

This clone was recorded a few times. CDR3 loop: CASSTLNTGELFF. The CDR3 DNA sequence: TGTGCCAGCAGTACTTTAAACACCGGGGAGCTGTTTTTT. The chain is built from TRBV6-2 or TRBV6-3 and TRBJ2-2; D ambiguous. The CDR3 totals 13 residues. Germline V CDR1 and CDR2: MNHEY, SVGEGT. Trimming removed 5 bases at V and 2 bases at J, with 6 bases between.

This clone was detected only a few times. The CDR3 region has the DNA TGCAGTGCTTTTACAGGGGGCAAGACTGAAGCTTTCTTT. This translates into CSAFTGGKTEAFF. The chain couples TRBV20-1 to TRBJ1-1; 9 bases fit TRBD1. The V gene's germline CDR1 is DFQATT and CDR2 SNEGSKA (reference sequence). The CDR3 is 13 residues long. Unmatched junction bases numbered 6, after V lost 5 bases and J lost 5 bases.

This clone was recorded many times. The V gene is TRBV20-1, the J gene TRBJ2-1, with 8 bases matching TRBD2. The CDR3 has 14 residues. Trimming removed 6 bases from V and 10 bases from J; junction bases left unmatched: 14. Germline V lookup: CDR1 DFQATT, CDR2 SNEGSKA (reference sequence). CDR3 residues: CSAHGLAVGVEQFF. Written as DNA, the CDR3 is TGCAGTGCCCACGGACTAGCAGTGGGTGTAGAGCAGTTCTTC.

V gene TRBV24-1 combines with J gene TRBJ1-2; tentatively, D is TRBD1 (6 bases). This CDR3 comprises 13 residues. The germline V and J ends were trimmed by 5 bases and 3 bases, with 9 bases remaining between them. Germline V gene sequence: CDR1 KGHDR, CDR2 SFDVKD. The CDR3 region has the DNA TGTGCCACCAGTGGAGGGGGGGACTATGGCTACACCTTC. Amino acid sequence: CATSGGGDYGYTF.

This clone was picked up many times. CDR3 sequence: CSAQMGEETQYF. CDR3 coding DNA: TGCAGTGCTCAAATGGGGGAAGAGACCCAGTACTTC. The genes are TRBV20-1 and TRBJ2-5; D is possibly TRBD1 or TRBD2 (5 bases each). V lost 5 bases and J lost 3, with 10 bases in between. Germline V CDR1 and CDR2: DFQATT, SNEGSKA (reference sequence). The CDR3 has 12 residues.